This passage covers 16 T cell receptor beta chains from one sample sequenced in a study of blood T cell repertoires in COVID-19. Clones were sequenced by immunoSEQ multiplex PCR, and TCRdb holds only the in-frame ones, with some missing. The sample consists of almost 55,000 clones, around 84% of them appearing once. Sequenced input: peripheral blood. The receptors come from a human donor in a cohort sampled during active COVID-19.

CDR3 in amino acids: CASSPEGHYEQYF. In nucleotides, the CDR3 is TGTGCCAGCAGTCCGGAGGGGCACTACGAGCAGTACTTC. The J gene is TRBJ2-7, the V gene TRBV27; weak D call: TRBD2 (6 bases). Germline V gives CDR1 MNHEY, CDR2 SMNVEV (reference sequence). The CDR3 runs 13 residues. V was trimmed by 5 bases and J by 3 bases, leaving 11 bases between them.

This clone has just a few counts. The rearrangement links TRBV5-4 to TRBJ2-5; 11 nucleotides agree with TRBD2. Per germline, CDR1 SGHNT and CDR2 YYREEE (reference sequence). The junction had 13 bases not matched to a gene; V was cut back by 4 bases and J by 5 bases. CDR3 length equals 17 residues. CDR3 amino acids: CASSRRVVAGGLETQYF. Written as DNA, the CDR3 is TGTGCCAGCAGCCGCCGGGTTGTAGCGGGGGGGCTGGAGACCCAGTACTTC.

The chain is built from TRBV5-1 and TRBJ2-7; D not certain. The CDR3 is 14 amino acids. Germline V lookup: CDR1 SGHRS, CDR2 YFSETQ. Trimming stripped 4 bases from V and 3 bases from J, with 14 bases between. The CDR3 bases are TGCGCCAGCAGCCCGACAAGTTCAAACTACGAGCAGTACTTC. Translating it yields CASSPTSSNYEQYF.

V usage is TRBV5-4 and J usage is TRBJ2-7; 12 bases match TRBD2. The CDR3 covers 15 residues. The V gene end was trimmed by 5 bases and the J gene end by 0 bases; junction bases not matched to a gene: 3. Germline V gives CDR1 SGHNT, CDR2 YYREEE (reference sequence). Here the CDR3 DNA reads TGTGCCAGCAGTACGACTAGCGGGGGCTCCTACGAGCAGTACTTC. Residues: CASSTTSGGSYEQYF.

J is TRBJ2-7 and V is TRBV2; TRBD1 matches at 7 bases. The CDR3 is 14 residues long. Per germline, CDR1 SNHLY and CDR2 FYNNEI. V lost 3 bases, J lost 3 bases, and 5 bases stayed unmatched. The CDR3 region is CASSDWRQGYEQYF. CDR3 DNA sequence: TGTGCCAGCAGTGACTGGAGACAGGGCTACGAGCAGTACTTC.

The chain couples TRBV5-1 to TRBJ2-7; possible D gene TRBD1, 6 bases. V dropped 0 bases and J dropped 3 bases, with 7 bases sitting between them. CDR3 length: 13 residues. In germline, CDR1 is SGHRS, CDR2 YFSETQ. The CDR3 region is CASSLVQGYEQYF. The CDR3 coding sequence is TGCGCCAGCAGCTTGGTACAGGGCTACGAGCAGTACTTC.

This clone was seen only once. The gene calls are TRBV10-3 and TRBJ2-2; weak D call: TRBD1 (6 bases). Germline values: CDR1 ENHRY, CDR2 SYGVKD. This CDR3 has 13 residues. Trimming cost V 8 bases and J 7 bases, with 14 bases left between them. CDR3 amino acids: CAIGDNRGGELFF. In DNA, the CDR3 is TGTGCCATCGGGGACAATCGGGGCGGGGAGCTGTTTTTT.

The chain joins TRBV19 to TRBJ1-1; TRBD1 might be the D (6 bases). V gave up 7 bases and J gave up 5 bases, with 14 bases separating them. The CDR3 consists of 13 residues. Germline lookup yields CDR1 LNHDA and CDR2 SQIVND (reference sequence). CDR3 sequence: CASINPGVTEAFF. The CDR3 nucleotides are TGTGCCAGTATTAATCCAGGGGTTACTGAAGCTTTCTTT.

CDR3 protein: CASSSESSGSFRWYNEQFF. CDR3 in DNA: TGCGCCAGCAGCTCCGAAAGCAGCGGGAGTTTTCGCTGGTACAATGAGCAGTTCTTC. This chain links TRBV5-1 with TRBJ2-1; 8 bases fit TRBD2. V trimming: 3 bases; J trimming: 4 bases; junction bases outside the gene matches: 18. Germline assignment: CDR1 SGHRS and CDR2 YFSETQ. The CDR3 contains 19 residues.

The chain joins TRBV7-9 to TRBJ1-4; 11 bases map to TRBD1. The CDR3 consists of 17 residues. From germline, CDR1 is SEHNR and CDR2 FQNEAQ (reference sequence). V shed 4 bases and J 2 bases; nucleotides not matched to a gene: 6. The CDR3 coding sequence is TGTGCCAGCAGCTATGGACAGGGGGCAATGACTAATGAAAAACTGTTTTTT. Its translation is CASSYGQGAMTNEKLFF.

This sequence joins TRBV6-1 and TRBJ2-2; weak D call: TRBD1 (6 bases). CDR1 MNHNS and CDR2 SASEGT come from the germline V gene. CDR3 length: 15 amino acids. V was pared by 2 bases and J by 0 bases, with 7 bases between. CDR3 region: CASSEWTANTGELFF. The CDR3 DNA follows: TGTGCCAGCAGTGAATGGACAGCGAACACCGGGGAGCTGTTTTTT.

The rearrangement links TRBV4-2 to TRBJ1-2, with D unresolved. The V gene's germline CDR1 is LGHNA and CDR2 YNFKEQ. CDR3 length: 14 amino acids. V was clipped by 0 bases and J by 4 bases, with 9 bases between them. The CDR3 coding sequence is TGTGCCAGCAGCCAAGAACTGGACTTCTATGGCTACACCTTC. It encodes CASSQELDFYGYTF.

In its sample, this clone was seen once. The chain links TRBV6-5 to TRBJ1-5; D may be TRBD1 (6 bases). V shed 7 bases and J shed 1 base, with 14 bases lying between them. Per germline, CDR1 MNHEY and CDR2 SVGAGI. This CDR3 comprises 15 residues. DNA for the CDR3: TGTGCCAGCACTATCAAGGGGGGGAGCAATCAGCCCCAGCATTTT. Protein sequence: CASTIKGGSNQPQHF.

This chain links TRBV18 with TRBJ1-3, with TRBD1 as a possible D gene (6 bases). Trimming pared 3 bases from V and 4 bases from J, leaving 16 bases between. The CDR3 is 16 amino acids. From germline, CDR1 is KGHSH and CDR2 LQKENI. This CDR3 is CASSPSSGAGGNTIYF. CDR3 DNA: TGTGCCAGCTCACCTTCATCAGGGGCTGGAGGAAACACCATATATTTT.

This CDR3 is CASSVADRGQETQYF. In DNA form, the CDR3 reads TGTGCCAGCAGCGTAGCTGATAGGGGTCAAGAGACCCAGTACTTC. This chain joins TRBV9 and TRBJ2-5; D is perhaps TRBD1 (5 bases). Per germline, CDR1 SGDLS and CDR2 YYNGEE. The CDR3 is 15 amino acids. Trimming took 0 bases from V and 2 from J, leaving 11 bases between them.

This clone has a single count. This sequence joins TRBV2 and TRBJ2-3; TRBD2 aligns across 7 bases. CDR3 length equals 14 residues. CDR1 is SNHLY, CDR2 FYNNEI, per germline. With V trimmed by 10 bases and J by 0 bases, 7 bases remained unmatched. The CDR3 loop is CATQAGRSTDTQYF. The CDR3 DNA reads as TGTGCCACCCAAGCGGGGAGGAGCACAGATACGCAGTATTTT.